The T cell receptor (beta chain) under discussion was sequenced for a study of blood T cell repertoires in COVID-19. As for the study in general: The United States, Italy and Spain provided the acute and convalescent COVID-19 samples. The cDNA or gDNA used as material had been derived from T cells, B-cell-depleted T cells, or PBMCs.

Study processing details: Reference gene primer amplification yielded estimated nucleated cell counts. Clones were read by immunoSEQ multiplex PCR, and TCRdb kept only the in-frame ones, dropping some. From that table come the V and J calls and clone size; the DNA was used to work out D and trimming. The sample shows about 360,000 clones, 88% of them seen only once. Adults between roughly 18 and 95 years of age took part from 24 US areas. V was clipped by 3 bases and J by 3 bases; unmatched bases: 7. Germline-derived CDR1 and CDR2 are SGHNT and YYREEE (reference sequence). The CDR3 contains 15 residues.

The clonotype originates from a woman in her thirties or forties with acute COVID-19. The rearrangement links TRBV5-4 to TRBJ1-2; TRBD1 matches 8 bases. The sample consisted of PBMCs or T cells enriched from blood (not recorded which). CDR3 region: CASSSRQGRDYGYTF. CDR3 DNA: TGTGCCAGCAGCTCCCGACAGGGGAGAGACTATGGCTACACCTTC.